One and the same sample provided the 2 T cell receptor beta chains below, sequenced in a study of graft-versus-host responses after intestinal transplantation. Responder cells labeled with CFSE (200,000) were co-plated with irradiated stimulator cells labeled with violet dye (200,000). Clones were sequenced by immunoSEQ multiplex PCR, and TCRdb holds only the in-frame ones, with some missing. The table includes more than 13,000 clones, 35% detected once. Material: alloreactive CD8+ T cells from a mixed lymphocyte reaction culture, obtained before intestinal transplant. The subset was: CFSE-low proliferating T cells sorted from roughly six-day pre-transplant mixed lymphocyte reaction (GvH or HvG direction). These receptor sequences come from a human patient who received an intestinal transplant.

The CDR3, as DNA: TGTGCCAGCAGCTTGAGGGACAGTGCACAAGAGACCCAGTACTTC. Its protein product is CASSLRDSAQETQYF. The V gene is TRBV5-4, the J gene TRBJ2-5; 7 bases line up with TRBD1. V gave up 1 base and J gave up 2 bases; unmatched junction bases: 5. The CDR3 covers 15 residues. Per germline, CDR1 SGHNT and CDR2 YYREEE (reference sequence).

The V call is TRBV6-5, the J call TRBJ2-5; D remains unclear. Germline loops: CDR1 MNHEY, CDR2 SVGAGI. The CDR3 has 14 amino acids. Trimming took 4 bases from V and 5 from J, leaving 14 bases between them. The CDR3 spells CASSSYKGRETQYF. CDR3 sequence (DNA): TGTGCCAGCAGTTCCTACAAAGGGCGGGAGACCCAGTACTTC.